This T cell receptor beta chain was sequenced in a study of cytomegalovirus exposure and HLA in healthy donors. Study overall: Of a few hundred genotyped donors, about 81% grouped in the Caucasian-associated ancestry cluster.

The study sampled nominally healthy donors, though unrecorded immune exposures were likely. Regarding this clone: No antigen is known for it.

The CDR3 consists of 12 residues. The germline V gene encodes CDR1 SGHVS and CDR2 FQNEAQ. Trimming removed 5 bases at V and 5 bases at J, with 10 bases between. Amplification used 60 Vbeta primers and 13 Jbeta primers. Method: immunoSEQ multiplex PCR; TCRdb's copy keeps in-frame clones and lacks some. The sample lists approximately 70,000 clones, less than 85% occurring once. Study results and limitations: Researchers reported that three CMV-associated chains were confirmed in vitro as CMV antigen-specific. Among immune exposure information, only CMV serostatus was available.

This clonotype originated in a woman aged 45-60 years in good health and CMV-seropositive. The sequenced sample was PBMCs. V gene TRBV7-8 combines with J gene TRBJ2-7, with TRBD1 as a possible D gene (5 bases). The CDR3: CASSRGLNEQYF. In DNA, the CDR3 is TGTGCCAGCAGCAGGGGTCTGAACGAGCAGTACTTC.